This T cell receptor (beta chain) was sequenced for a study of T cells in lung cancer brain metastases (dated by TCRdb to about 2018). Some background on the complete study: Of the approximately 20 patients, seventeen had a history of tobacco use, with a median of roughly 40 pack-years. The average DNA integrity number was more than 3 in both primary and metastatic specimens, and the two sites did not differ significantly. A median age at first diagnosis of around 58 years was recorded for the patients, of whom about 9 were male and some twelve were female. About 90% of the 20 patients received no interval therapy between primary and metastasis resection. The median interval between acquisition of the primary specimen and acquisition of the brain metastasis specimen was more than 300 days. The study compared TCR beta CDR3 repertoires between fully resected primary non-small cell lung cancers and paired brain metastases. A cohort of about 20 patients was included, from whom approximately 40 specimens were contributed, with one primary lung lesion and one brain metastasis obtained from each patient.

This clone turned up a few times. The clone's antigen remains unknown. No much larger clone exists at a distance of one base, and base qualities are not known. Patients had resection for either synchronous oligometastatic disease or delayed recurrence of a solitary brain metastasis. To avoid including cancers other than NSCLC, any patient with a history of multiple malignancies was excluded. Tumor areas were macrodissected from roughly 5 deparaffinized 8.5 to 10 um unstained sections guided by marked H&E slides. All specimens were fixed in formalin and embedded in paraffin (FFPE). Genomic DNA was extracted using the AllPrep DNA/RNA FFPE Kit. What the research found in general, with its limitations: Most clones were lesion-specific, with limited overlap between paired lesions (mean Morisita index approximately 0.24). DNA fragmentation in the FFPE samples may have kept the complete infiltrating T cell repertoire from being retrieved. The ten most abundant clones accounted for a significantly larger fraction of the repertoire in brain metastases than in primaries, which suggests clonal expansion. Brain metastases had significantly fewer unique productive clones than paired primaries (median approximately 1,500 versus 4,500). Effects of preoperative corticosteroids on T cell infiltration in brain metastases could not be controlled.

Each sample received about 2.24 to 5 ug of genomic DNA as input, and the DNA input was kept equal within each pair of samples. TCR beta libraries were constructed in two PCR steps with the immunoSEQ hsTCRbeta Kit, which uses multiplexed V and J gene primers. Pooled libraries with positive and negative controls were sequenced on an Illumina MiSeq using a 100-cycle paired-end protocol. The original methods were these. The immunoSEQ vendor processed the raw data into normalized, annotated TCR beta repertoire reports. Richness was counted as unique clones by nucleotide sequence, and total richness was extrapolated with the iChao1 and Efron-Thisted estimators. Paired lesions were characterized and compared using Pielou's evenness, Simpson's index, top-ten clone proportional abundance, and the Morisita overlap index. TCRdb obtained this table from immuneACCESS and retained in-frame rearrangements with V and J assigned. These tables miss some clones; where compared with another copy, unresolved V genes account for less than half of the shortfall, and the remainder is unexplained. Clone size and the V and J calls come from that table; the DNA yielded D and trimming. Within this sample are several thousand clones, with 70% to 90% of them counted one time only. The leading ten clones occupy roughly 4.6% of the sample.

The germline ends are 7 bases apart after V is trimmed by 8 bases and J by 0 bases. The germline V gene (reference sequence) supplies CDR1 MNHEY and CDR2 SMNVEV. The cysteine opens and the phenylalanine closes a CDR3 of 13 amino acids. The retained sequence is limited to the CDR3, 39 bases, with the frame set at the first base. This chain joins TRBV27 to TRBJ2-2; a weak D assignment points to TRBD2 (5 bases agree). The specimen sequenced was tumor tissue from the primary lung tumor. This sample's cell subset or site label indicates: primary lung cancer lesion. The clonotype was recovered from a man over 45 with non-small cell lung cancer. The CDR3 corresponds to CASGESNTGELFF. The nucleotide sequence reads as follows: TGTGCCAGCGGGGAGTCGAACACCGGGGAGCTGTTTTTT.